The 30 T cell receptor beta chains reported below all come from one sample, sequenced in a study of blood T cell repertoires in COVID-19. Using immunoSEQ multiplex PCR, the repertoire was profiled, and TCRdb retains in-frame clones only, with some absent. The sample lists about 260,000 clones, roughly nine tenths occurring once. Sequenced input: peripheral blood. The origin of the receptors is a woman in her fifties or sixties who had recovered from COVID-19.

The chain couples TRBV30 to TRBJ2-3; 8 positions agree with TRBD2. The germline V gene encodes CDR1 GTSNPN and CDR2 SVGIG (reference sequence). The CDR3 is 16 residues long. Trimming at V came to 0 bases and at J to 7 bases, leaving 12 bases not matched to a gene. CDR3 region: CAWSVLNAGGVNTQYF. CDR3 nucleotides: TGTGCCTGGAGTGTACTAAACGCGGGGGGTGTGAATACGCAGTATTTT.

J is TRBJ1-5 and V is TRBV30; a possible D gene is TRBD1 (5 bases). Trimming took 0 bases from V and 6 from J, leaving 12 bases between them. The CDR3 spans 14 residues. Germline CDR1 is GTSNPN and CDR2 is SVGIG (reference sequence). CDR3 loop: CAWSVGGLGQPQHF. The DNA of the CDR3 is TGTGCCTGGAGTGTTGGGGGACTCGGTCAGCCCCAGCATTTT.

V is TRBV4-1 and J is TRBJ2-4; possible D gene TRBD2, 5 bases. Germline V gene data show CDR1 as MGHRA and CDR2 as YSYEKL. Trimming shortened V by 4 bases and J by 0 bases, and 22 bases separated the two germline ends. This CDR3 contains 19 residues. DNA for the CDR3: TGCGCCAGCAGCCCCCTTATCTCTGGGAGTCCACGAGCCAAAAACATTCAGTACTTC. This gives the protein CASSPLISGSPRAKNIQYF.

This rearrangement joins TRBV10-2 to TRBJ2-1; 7 bases match TRBD2. The CDR3 totals 14 residues. The junction had 2 bases not matched to a gene; V was cut back by 3 bases and J by 3 bases. CDR1 is WSHSY, CDR2 SAAADI, per germline. CDR3 sequence: CASSDTSVYNEQFF. The CDR3 DNA sequence: TGCGCCAGCAGTGATACTAGCGTCTACAATGAGCAGTTCTTC.

This chain connects TRBV19 to TRBJ2-7, with D tentatively TRBD1 (5 bases). This CDR3 spans 14 amino acids. Trimming removed 3 bases from V and 2 bases from J, with 11 bases in between. Germline V gene lookup returns CDR1 LNHDA and CDR2 SQIVND (reference sequence). The CDR3 sequence is CASSIRERPYEQYF. DNA of the CDR3: TGTGCCAGTAGTATCAGGGAACGTCCCTACGAGCAGTACTTC.

The chain employs TRBV5-1 and TRBJ1-2; possible D gene TRBD1, 6 bases. In germline, CDR1 is SGHRS, CDR2 YFSETQ. This CDR3 has 19 amino acids. The V gene lost 4 bases and the J gene lost 0 bases, with 25 bases spanning the gap. For the CDR3, the DNA is TGCGCCAGCAGCGTACAGGGCGGCCTTGACATTCTAACTAACTATGGCTACACCTTC. This encodes CASSVQGGLDILTNYGYTF.

The chain combines TRBV29-1 with TRBJ2-4; no reliable D call. Germline V CDR1 and CDR2: SQVTM, ANQGSEA. This CDR3 comprises 12 residues. Trimming removed 5 bases at V and 2 bases at J, with 7 bases between. The CDR3 protein is CSVLSPKNIQYF. The CDR3 DNA reads TGCAGCGTTCTGAGCCCCAAAAACATTCAGTACTTC.

With respect to this clone: In the same sample, other DNA sequences code for this CDR3. The V and J genes are TRBV5-1 and TRBJ1-1, with 8 bases lining up with TRBD1. V lost 3 bases to trimming and J lost 1 base; unmatched junction nucleotides: 2. The CDR3 extends over 14 amino acids. Germline CDR1 SGHRS, CDR2 YFSETQ. This CDR3 reads CASSSTGGNTEAFF. Written as DNA, the CDR3 is TGCGCCAGCAGCTCCACAGGGGGGAACACTGAAGCTTTCTTT.

This clone was recorded only once. The V call is TRBV29-1, the J call TRBJ1-2, with 8 bases that match TRBD1. The CDR3 consists of 12 residues. Germline V gene sequence: CDR1 SQVTM, CDR2 ANQGSEA. V lost 3 bases to trimming and J lost 4 bases; unmatched junction nucleotides: 1. CDR3 sequence reads: CSVDGQGYGYTF. CDR3 nucleotides: TGCAGCGTTGATGGACAGGGCTATGGCTACACCTTC.

This clone was found a few times. The chain employs TRBV5-1 and TRBJ2-7; D may be TRBD2 (5 bases). Germline loops: CDR1 SGHRS, CDR2 YFSETQ. This CDR3 comprises 16 residues. Trimming left V 0 bases short and J 4 bases short, with 17 bases between. CDR3 DNA sequence: TGCGCCAGCAGCTTGGCCTCGGGGATCCTCCCGTACGAGCAGTACTTC. This gives the protein CASSLASGILPYEQYF.

With regard to this clone: Other DNA sequences in this specimen translate into the identical CDR3. The chain recombines TRBV5-1 with TRBJ1-1; possible D gene TRBD1, 6 bases. The V and J ends lost 3 bases and 5 bases respectively, with 11 bases between them. Germline assignment: CDR1 SGHRS and CDR2 YFSETQ. The CDR3 length is 13 residues. CDR3 protein: CASSSTGNTEAFF. CDR3 coding DNA: TGCGCCAGCAGCTCCACAGGGAATACTGAAGCTTTCTTT.

The V gene is TRBV14, the J gene TRBJ2-7; 7 bases map to TRBD2. The CDR3 sequence is 14 residues long. Trimming cost V 1 base and J 7 bases; bases outside gene matches: 7. The V gene's germline CDR1 is SGHDN and CDR2 FVKESK. The CDR3 DNA reads as TGTGCCAGCAGCCAAGGGGGACTATCACGGGAGCAGTACTTC. As protein: CASSQGGLSREQYF. Full variable domain (remainder filled in from reference TRBV14 and TRBJ2-7): EAGVTQFPSHSVIEKGQTVTLRCDPISGHDNLYWYRRVMGKEIKFLLHFVKESKQDESGMPNNRFLAERTGGTYSTLKVQPAELEDSGVYFCASSQGGLSREQYFGPGTRLTVT.

The chain couples TRBV2 to TRBJ1-2; TRBD1 matches at 7 bases. V lost 6 bases and J lost 8; bases outside the gene matches: 9. The germline gives CDR1 SNHLY, CDR2 FYNNEI. This CDR3 comprises 13 residues. CDR3 bases: TGTGCCAGCAGCGAGACAGGGACTGGAGGCTACACCTTC. Amino acids: CASSETGTGGYTF.

This chain connects TRBV2 to TRBJ1-3; tentatively, D is TRBD1 (5 bases). The CDR3 sequence is 14 residues long. V was clipped by 4 bases and J by 3 bases, with 10 bases between them. Germline CDR1 and CDR2: SNHLY and FYNNEI. DNA for the CDR3: TGTGCCAGCAGTGGAAGGGGCGGTGGAAACACCATATATTTT. Its translation is CASSGRGGGNTIYF.

The CDR3 loop is CASSPATGGPGNEQFF. The CDR3 nucleotides read TGTGCCAGCAGCCCCGCGACGGGAGGGCCGGGCAATGAGCAGTTCTTC. V and J are TRBV7-3 and TRBJ2-1; 8 nucleotides agree with TRBD2. The junction had 12 bases not matched to a gene; V was cut back by 5 bases and J by 6 bases. Germline V gene lookup returns CDR1 SGHTA and CDR2 FQGTGA. This CDR3 is 16 amino acids long.

This chain joins TRBV30 and TRBJ2-1, with TRBD2 identical over 16 bases. There are 20 residues in the CDR3. Germline V gives CDR1 GTSNPN, CDR2 SVGIG (reference sequence). After removal of 1 base from V and 6 bases from J, the junction contained 15 bases not matched to a gene. This CDR3 reads CAWSGARGGTSGRALNEQFF. CDR3 sequence (DNA): TGTGCCTGGAGTGGGGCTAGGGGGGGGACTAGCGGGAGGGCACTCAATGAGCAGTTCTTC. Based on the CDR3 plus reference TRBV30 and TRBJ2-1, the full variable domain is SQTIHQWPATLVQPVGSPLSLECTVEGTSNPNLYWYRQAAGRGLQLLFYSVGIGQISSEVPQNLSASRPQDRQFILSSKKLLLSDSGFYLCAWSGARGGTSGRALNEQFFGPGTRLTVL.

The chain combines TRBV7-9 with TRBJ2-1, with 7 bases aligning to TRBD2. Germline values: CDR1 SEHNR, CDR2 FQNEAQ (reference sequence). Trimming removed 1 base from V and 6 bases from J; junction bases left unmatched: 12. This CDR3 is 17 amino acids long. CDR3 amino acids: CASSLGSWSSGTNEQFF. The DNA of the CDR3 is TGTGCCAGCAGCTTAGGCAGCTGGTCTAGCGGTACCAATGAGCAGTTCTTC.

The V call is TRBV5-5, the J call TRBJ2-4, with a weak D call TRBD2 (6 bases). Germline V gene lookup returns CDR1 SGHKS and CDR2 YYEKEE (reference sequence). Trimming pared 0 bases from V and 7 bases from J, leaving 14 bases between. This CDR3 region has 15 residues. The CDR3 region is CASSLDGGSWNIQYF. CDR3 in DNA: TGTGCCAGCAGCTTGGATGGGGGGTCCTGGAACATTCAGTACTTC.

The chain recombines TRBV28 with TRBJ1-5, with D tentatively TRBD1 (5 bases). The length of the CDR3 is 14 residues. V was cut by 10 bases and J by 2 bases, with 15 bases left in between. Germline loops: CDR1 MDHEN, CDR2 SYDVKM. The CDR3: CATAEGGGNQPQHF. The CDR3 DNA sequence: TGTGCCACTGCGGAAGGAGGGGGCAATCAGCCCCAGCATTTT.

V and J are TRBV15 and TRBJ1-1; D is possibly TRBD1 (6 bases). Germline V gene sequence: CDR1 LNHNV, CDR2 YYDKDF (reference sequence). Trimming shortened V by 1 base and J by 5 bases, and 14 bases separated the two germline ends. CDR3 size: 15 residues. CDR3 residues: CATSRGHRVSTEAFF. CDR3 bases: TGTGCCACCAGCAGAGGTCACAGGGTGTCGACTGAAGCTTTCTTT.

The chain recombines TRBV30 with TRBJ1-4; tentative D call: TRBD1 (5 bases). The CDR3 sequence is 13 residues long. Germline CDR1 reads GTSNPN; CDR2 reads SVGIG (reference sequence). V was cut by 5 bases and J by 5 bases, with 12 bases left in between. For the CDR3, the DNA is TGTGCCTGGGGAGCGGGACTGAATGAAAAACTGTTTTTT. It codes for CAWGAGLNEKLFF. The full variable domain, in which reference TRBV30 and TRBJ1-4 provide the parts outside the CDR3, is SQTIHQWPATLVQPVGSPLSLECTVEGTSNPNLYWYRQAAGRGLQLLFYSVGIGQISSEVPQNLSASRPQDRQFILSSKKLLLSDSGFYLCAWGAGLNEKLFFGSGTQLSVL.

This chain links TRBV29-1 with TRBJ2-1; 10 bases map to TRBD1. With 3 bases clipped from V and 8 bases from J, the junction kept 4 bases outside the gene matches. The CDR3 extends over 13 amino acids. CDR1 SQVTM and CDR2 ANQGSEA come from the germline V gene. CDR3 sequence reads: CSVDGGTGDEQFF. CDR3 in DNA: TGCAGCGTTGATGGGGGGACAGGGGATGAGCAGTTCTTC.

The gene calls are TRBV29-1 and TRBJ2-7; a weak D match, TRBD1 (5 bases). This CDR3 contains 14 residues. The germline gives CDR1 SQVTM, CDR2 ANQGSEA. V was clipped by 5 bases and J by 3 bases, with 17 bases between them. The CDR3 DNA is TGCAGCGTTTTTCTCAGGGTTCCTCACTACGAGCAGTACTTC. Translated, it gives CSVFLRVPHYEQYF.

The chain carries TRBV10-3 and TRBJ1-6, with 7 bases fitting TRBD1. After removal of 4 bases from V and 11 bases from J, the junction contained 8 bases not matched to a gene. Per germline, CDR1 ENHRY and CDR2 SYGVKD. The CDR3 is 14 residues long. For the CDR3, the DNA is TGTGCCATCAGTGTTGACAGGGATTTTACACCCCTCCACTTT. Amino acid sequence: CAISVDRDFTPLHF.

Regarding this clone: Other DNA variants within this sample encode the same CDR3. The chain carries TRBV5-1 and TRBJ1-1; TRBD1 agrees at 10 bases. The CDR3 has 15 residues. In germline, CDR1 is SGHRS, CDR2 YFSETQ. Trimming took 5 bases from V and 1 from J; bases not matched to a gene: 5. CDR3 amino acids: CASSTGDRGNTEAFF. CDR3 bases: TGCGCCAGCAGTACTGGGGACAGGGGGAACACTGAAGCTTTCTTT.

The gene calls are TRBV28 and TRBJ1-5; 7 positions agree with TRBD1. The CDR3 has 16 amino acids. Germline CDR1 MDHEN, CDR2 SYDVKM. Losses at the gene ends were 6 bases for V and 0 bases for J; bases not matched to a gene: 8. The CDR3: CASSLATGSSNQPQHF. CDR3 sequence (DNA): TGTGCCAGCAGCTTAGCGACAGGGAGTAGCAATCAGCCCCAGCATTTT. The entire variable domain, with the rest obtained from reference TRBV28 and TRBJ1-5, is as follows: DVKVTQSSRYLVKRTGEKVFLECVQDMDHENMFWYRQDPGLGLRLIYFSYDVKMKEKGDIPEGYSVSREKKERFSLILESASTNQTSMYLCASSLATGSSNQPQHFGDGTRLSIL.

This chain connects TRBV19 to TRBJ1-5, with D possibly TRBD1 on 5 matching bases. Trimming pared 5 bases from V and 2 bases from J, leaving 7 bases between. Per the germline V gene, CDR1 is LNHDA and CDR2 is SQIVND (reference sequence). The CDR3 covers 13 residues. For the CDR3, the DNA is TGTGCCAGTAGTGAAGGGGGCAATCAGCCCCAGCATTTT. Residues: CASSEGGNQPQHF. The full variable domain, in which reference TRBV19 and TRBJ1-5 provide the parts outside the CDR3, is DGGITQSPKYLFRKEGQNVTLSCEQNLNHDAMYWYRQDPGQGLRLIYYSQIVNDFQKGDIAEGYSVSREKKESFPLTVTSAQKNPTAFYLCASSEGGNQPQHFGDGTRLSIL.

This rearrangement joins TRBV5-1 to TRBJ1-4, with D possibly being TRBD1 (6 bases). V dropped 3 bases and J dropped 6 bases, with 12 bases sitting between them. CDR3 length: 14 amino acids. CDR1 and CDR2 (germline): SGHRS, YFSETQ. The CDR3 DNA is TGCGCCAGCAGCTCCGGGACATCAGATGAAAAACTGTTTTTT. Translated: CASSSGTSDEKLFF. Together with reference TRBV5-1 and TRBJ1-4, the CDR3 gives the full variable domain: KAGVTQTPRYLIKTRGQQVTLSCSPISGHRSVSWYQQTPGQGLQFLFEYFSETQRNKGNFPGRFSGRQFSNSRSEMNVSTLELGDSALYLCASSSGTSDEKLFFGSGTQLSVL.

The V gene is TRBV30, the J gene TRBJ2-1; 8 bases align to TRBD2. The germline V gene encodes CDR1 GTSNPN and CDR2 SVGIG (reference sequence). The J segment lost 15 bases and the V segment lost 0 bases, leaving 10 bases of the junction unmatched. The CDR3 has 13 amino acids. CDR3 residues: CAWSVAGVFGPFF. CDR3 bases: TGTGCCTGGAGTGTAGCGGGAGTGTTTGGGCCGTTCTTC.

CDR3 nucleotides: TGTGCCACCAGCAGGGGACAGGGGGTTACGAATGGCTACACCTTC. It is translated as CATSRGQGVTNGYTF. This chain connects TRBV15 to TRBJ1-2, with 11 bases matching TRBD1. In germline, CDR1 is LNHNV, CDR2 YYDKDF (reference sequence). The junction had 6 bases not matched to a gene; V was cut back by 3 bases and J by 6 bases. This CDR3 comprises 15 residues.